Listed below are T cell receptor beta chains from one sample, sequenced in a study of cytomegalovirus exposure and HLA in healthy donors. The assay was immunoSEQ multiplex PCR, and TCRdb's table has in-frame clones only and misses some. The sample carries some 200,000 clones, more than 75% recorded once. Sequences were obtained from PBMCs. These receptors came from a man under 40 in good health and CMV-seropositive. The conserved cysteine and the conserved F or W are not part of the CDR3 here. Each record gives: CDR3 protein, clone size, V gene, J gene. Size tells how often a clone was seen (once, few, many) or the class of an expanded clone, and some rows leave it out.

SVELGTGSYYEQY,-,TRBV29-1,TRBJ2-7
ASKGGNQPQH,many,TRBV28,TRBJ1-5
ASSLGASGYT,-,TRBV5-6,TRBJ1-2
ASSLRDRASYEQY,once,TRBV19,TRBJ2-7
ASSLAVAGETGEQY,-,TRBV5-1,TRBJ2-7
ASSSQVGLRGEQY,once,TRBV5-4,TRBJ2-7
ASWRGGTYEQY,-,TRBV28,TRBJ2-7
ASSQEMGVPGNEQF,-,TRBV4-3,TRBJ2-1
ASSPGQGANTQY,-,TRBV9,TRBJ2-3
ASSLGPGEAF,few,TRBV7-6,TRBJ1-1
ASRAQGLNNSPLH,once,TRBV6-1,TRBJ1-6
ASSFRAGYEQY,-,TRBV11-3,TRBJ2-7
ASSLGGFSILETQY,-,TRBV5-1,TRBJ2-5
ASSKGPGVYEQY,-,TRBV7-2,TRBJ2-7
ASSWAGRADTQY,-,TRBV6-5,TRBJ2-3
ASSWGQGLTGELF,-,TRBV5-1,TRBJ2-2
ASSTRSAMELDGYT,-,TRBV19,TRBJ1-2
ASSLSTGELF,-,TRBV13,TRBJ2-2
ASSPPPGQGIYEQY,-,TRBV18,TRBJ2-7
ASSLRGFGKNIQY,-,TRBV11-1,TRBJ2-4
ASSVGGTYEQY,-,TRBV9,TRBJ2-7
ASSRDREDNSPLH,-,TRBV5-1,TRBJ1-6
ASSPMINNEQF,-,TRBV11-1,TRBJ2-1
ASSLARSGENTEAF,-,TRBV5-4,TRBJ1-1
ASSLGQGSYNEQF,-,TRBV5-1,TRBJ2-1
ASSSLFGTGVEQY,-,TRBV28,TRBJ2-7
ASSPLSGTRINEQF,once,TRBV18,TRBJ2-1
SVWDSRTEAF,-,TRBV29-1,TRBJ1-1
ASSYQGTSHTDTQY,-,TRBV6-5,TRBJ2-3
ASSQDYRTGQIYGYT,-,TRBV4-3,TRBJ1-2
ASSRVAEYNEKLF,-,TRBV6-5,TRBJ1-4
AWSVPPRTNYGYT,-,TRBV30,TRBJ1-2
ASSPGGVEQY,-,TRBV5-4,TRBJ2-7
AWSVGTPYGYT,-,TRBV30,TRBJ1-2
ASRLSGETGELF,-,TRBV7-3,TRBJ2-2
ASGLSTWRFRDNRSNTEAF,-,TRBV12-5,TRBJ1-1
ASSPYGRNSYEQY,-,TRBV11-2,TRBJ2-7
ASSMNTDTQY,-,TRBV9,TRBJ2-3
ASSPGTSGTDTQY,once,TRBV6-5,TRBJ2-3
ASSGGGQRSYNEQF,once,TRBV9,TRBJ2-1
ASAVGDPETQY,-,TRBV9,TRBJ2-5
ATSSPLFGVRGGYT,-,TRBV15,TRBJ1-2
ASSLLGAADTQY,once,TRBV7-6,TRBJ2-3
ASSHLGQANTGELF,-,TRBV14,TRBJ2-2